This record looks at one TCR beta chain sequence and its context. Deletions cut 0 bases from V and 6 bases from J, with 8 bases between. Germline-derived CDR1 and CDR2 are MGHRA and YSYEKL. This CDR3 has 14 amino acids. Of the isolated RNA, all was reverse transcribed, and so the sequenced material was expressed TCRB transcripts. Libraries were prepared by immunoSEQ multiplex PCR; TCRdb keeps only in-frame clonotypes and omits some of them. Of under 300,000 clones in the sample, 25% to 35% were seen once. This sample was included in a study of beta chain features in type 1 diabetes. Central memory, naive, regulatory and stem cell-like memory CD4+ cells were sorted by CD45RO/CCR7/CD25/CD127/CD95/CD27.

V gene TRBV4-1 combines with J gene TRBJ2-2; the D is unclear. The sample was central memory CD4+ T cells from blood. The sequence came from a man in his thirties or forties in good health. Here the CDR3 DNA reads TGCGCCAGCAGCCAAGAGGGATACCCCGGGGAGCTGTTTTTT. Translation gives CASSQEGYPGELFF.